The T cell receptor beta chain under discussion was sequenced for a study of vaccination and CD4 T cells after COVID-19. Trimming pared 4 bases from V and 12 bases from J, leaving 25 bases between. CDR1 is MNHEY and CDR2 is SVGAGI in the germline V gene. There are 16 residues in the CDR3. Sequencing of cultured CD4+ T cell DNA used the Oncomine TCR Beta short-read assay. TCRdb ran MiXCR on the PCR reads and lists one entry per CDR3 protein. The sample lists 13,000 to 15,000 distinct CDR3 sequences, roughly 53% seen once, with roughly 4.4% in the top ten. Treatment here: approximately nine-day PBMC culture with coronavirus spike peptide pools or control peptides (ViraFEST assay). With regard to this clonotype: What it binds is not known.

This TCR was sampled from a human donor who had recovered from COVID-19. The sequencing used CD4+ T cells from blood, cultured in vitro, collected before SARS-CoV-2 vaccination. The chain couples TRBV6-5 to TRBJ2-1; tentatively, D is TRBD1 (5 bases). As DNA, the CDR3 is TGTGCCAGCAGTTCCCCGACAGCCGCCCCACTATACGGGCAGTTCTTC. This gives the protein CASSSPTAAPLYGQFF.